The sequence of this T cell receptor beta chain was determined in a study of monozygotic twins with inflammatory bowel disease. Study-wide results and caveats: The data gave no support to a single strong IBD-associated signal or clonotype. Researchers were unable to tell different T cell subtypes apart.

Concerning this clonotype: Its cognate antigen is unknown.

The CDR3 loop spans 15 amino acids. CDR1 KGHSH and CDR2 LQKENI come from the germline V gene. Using the 5' RACE reads, TCRdb records one entry per CDR3 protein without DNA. This specimen shows hundreds of thousands of distinct CDR3 sequences; the ten leading clones hold 5.6%. The sequence came from a human donor with ulcerative colitis or Crohn's disease, or a healthy co-twin of an affected twin (not recorded which). The chain combines TRBV18 with TRBJ1-1; TCRdb calls TRBD1, which cannot be checked without DNA. Sequenced material: blood. The chain's CDR3 is CASSPPGSGNTEAFF.